Below, 32 T cell receptor beta chains from the same sample are listed, as sequenced in a study of T-cell reconstitution after alpha-beta-depleted transplantation in children. TCRbeta library preparation incorporated unique molecular identifiers. TCRdb analysed the PCR reads with MiXCR anew, one entry per CDR3 protein. The sample includes some 640,000 distinct CDR3 sequences, 16% seen only once; the top ten take 1.1%. This specimen was PBMCs from the stem cell graft donor, taken from the stem cell graft. The receptors shown here come from a human donor who donated a stem cell graft to a child with acute myeloid leukemia.

On this clonotype: A much larger clone differs from this one at a single base, so this may be a read error. V usage is TRBV12-3 or TRBV12-4 and J usage is TRBJ2-1, with D uncertain. V lost 1 base, J lost 9 bases, and 10 bases lay in between. This CDR3 comprises 13 residues. In DNA, the CDR3 is TGTGCCAGCAGTTTAGGAGATGTCACTGAGCAGTTCTTC. Translated: CASSLGDVTEQFF.

At least ten counts were recorded for this clonotype. The rearrangement links TRBV2 to TRBJ2-1; unclear D gene. CDR1 and CDR2 from the germline V gene are SNHLY and FYNNEI. V lost 3 bases and J lost 0, with 6 bases in between. The CDR3 runs 14 residues. CDR3: CASSEASSYNEQFF. In DNA form, the CDR3 reads TGTGCCAGCAGTGAGGCGAGCTCCTACAATGAGCAGTTCTTC.

This sequence joins TRBV6-5 and TRBJ2-3; 10 bases agree with TRBD1. After removal of 2 bases from V and 0 bases from J, the junction contained 8 bases not matched to a gene. CDR1 and CDR2 (germline): MNHEY, SVGAGI. This CDR3 is built from 18 residues. The DNA for the CDR3 is TGTGCCAGCAGTTACAGGGGACAGGGGCGGATTAGCACAGATACGCAGTATTTT. Translated: CASSYRGQGRISTDTQYF.

The chain recombines TRBV7-9 with TRBJ1-5; no firm D call. The CDR3 is 12 residues long. Trimming shortened V by 6 bases and J by 9 bases, and 12 bases separated the two germline ends. Germline V gene data show CDR1 as SEHNR and CDR2 as FQNEAQ (reference sequence). DNA for the CDR3: TGTGCCAGCAGTTTACCCGACGGGCCCCAGCATTTT. Translation gives CASSLPDGPQHF.

This clonotype was counted ten times or more. The J gene is TRBJ2-6, the V gene TRBV20-1; D remains ambiguous. Between the trimmed V and J ends, which lost 6 bases and 1 base, there was a span of 13 bases. This CDR3 has 15 residues. Germline CDR1 reads DFQATT; CDR2 reads SNEGSKA (reference sequence). The CDR3 is CSALISRSGANVLTF. The CDR3 coding sequence is TGCAGTGCCCTAATCTCGCGGTCTGGGGCCAACGTCCTGACTTTC.

The rearrangement uses TRBV4-2 and TRBJ2-4; 7 bases line up with TRBD2. Germline V gene sequence: CDR1 LGHNA, CDR2 YNFKEQ. The ends lost 1 base at V and 15 bases at J; junction bases unmatched: 21. CDR3 size: 17 residues. The CDR3 sequence is CASSQGRLGGAAGYLYF. The CDR3 nucleotides are TGTGCCAGCAGCCAAGGGAGGTTGGGAGGGGCAGCTGGCTACTTGTACTTC.

This clonotype showed up just a few times. This chain joins TRBV20-1 and TRBJ1-4, with D maybe TRBD1 (5 bases). V lost 2 bases and J lost 5, with 21 bases in between. Germline-derived CDR1 and CDR2 are DFQATT and SNEGSKA (reference sequence). This CDR3 is 17 amino acids long. As DNA, the CDR3 is TGCAGTGCTAGAAGGTTTTCACCGGGACTGGGCAATGAAAAACTGTTTTTT. Protein product: CSARRFSPGLGNEKLFF.

This clonotype was counted many times. J is TRBJ1-2 and V is TRBV20-1; D is perhaps TRBD1 (5 bases). V dropped 5 bases and J dropped 8 bases, with 12 bases sitting between them. The germline CDR1 and CDR2 sequences are DFQATT and SNEGSKA (reference sequence). The CDR3 is 11 residues long. Written as DNA, the CDR3 is TGCAGTGCTCTTGGGGGTAGGGGCTACACCTTC. Translating gives CSALGGRGYTF.

This clonotype appeared a few times. The chain recombines TRBV25-1 with TRBJ2-2; TRBD1 matches at 7 bases. After removal of 9 bases from V and 4 bases from J, the junction contained 8 bases not matched to a gene. Germline V gene data show CDR1 as MGHDK and CDR2 as SYGVNS. The CDR3 is 14 residues long. The CDR3 reads CASAGTVTTGELFF. CDR3 coding DNA: TGTGCCAGTGCCGGGACAGTGACCACCGGGGAGCTGTTTTTT. Full variable domain (outside the CDR3, taken from reference TRBV25-1 and TRBJ2-2): EADIYQTPRYLVIGTGKKITLECSQTMGHDKMYWYQQDPGMELHLIHYSYGVNSTEKGDLSSESTVSRIRTEHFPLTLESARPSHTSQYLCASAGTVTTGELFFGEGSRLTVL.

Ten or more counts support this clonotype. This rearrangement joins TRBV20-1 to TRBJ1-6, with D perhaps matching TRBD1 (6 bases). The V and J ends lost 5 bases and 6 bases respectively, with 14 bases between them. The germline gives CDR1 DFQATT, CDR2 SNEGSKA (reference sequence). CDR3 length: 14 amino acids. The CDR3 region has the DNA TGCAGTGCTGGGGGCTCCTTCCTTAATTCACCCCTCCACTTT. This codes for CSAGGSFLNSPLHF.

At least ten counts were recorded for this clonotype. This chain links TRBV20-1 with TRBJ1-1; TRBD1 is a possible D gene (5 bases). From germline, CDR1 is DFQATT and CDR2 SNEGSKA (reference sequence). Deletions cut 0 bases from V and 6 bases from J, with 8 bases between. The length of the CDR3 is 12 residues. The DNA of the CDR3 is TGCAGTGCTAGAGAGGGGACGGCTGAAGCTTTCTTT. This translates into CSAREGTAEAFF.

This clonotype was detected a few times. The genes are TRBV20-1 and TRBJ1-5, with 9 bases fitting TRBD1. This CDR3 has 14 amino acids. CDR1 is DFQATT and CDR2 is SNEGSKA in the germline V gene (reference sequence). Trimming removed 1 base from V and 6 bases from J; junction bases left unmatched: 4. CDR3 sequence (DNA): TGCAGTGCTAGAGGGGACAGGGTAGGTCAGCCCCAGCATTTT. Amino acids: CSARGDRVGQPQHF.

The chain combines TRBV6-1 with TRBJ2-3; D not resolved. Trimming stripped 3 bases from V and 0 bases from J, with 10 bases between. CDR3 size: 15 residues. Germline V gives CDR1 MNHNS, CDR2 SASEGT. The CDR3 region has the DNA TGTGCCAGCAGTGATGGGCGCCGAAGCACAGATACGCAGTATTTT. Amino acids: CASSDGRRSTDTQYF.

The J gene is TRBJ2-7, the V gene TRBV6-2 or TRBV6-3, with a weak D call TRBD1 (6 bases). The CDR3 contains 13 residues. The V gene lost 6 bases and the J gene lost 2 bases, with 11 bases spanning the gap. Germline V gives CDR1 MNHEY, CDR2 SVGEGT. This chain's CDR3 is CASRGTTTYEQYF. The CDR3 DNA reads as TGTGCCAGCAGGGGGACAACTACCTACGAGCAGTACTTC.

V gene TRBV6-2 or TRBV6-3 combines with J gene TRBJ1-5; TRBD1 matches at 10 bases. Germline V CDR1 and CDR2: MNHEY, SVGEGT. CDR3 size: 15 residues. V trimming: 6 bases; J trimming: 3 bases; junction bases outside the gene matches: 5. The DNA for the CDR3 is TGTGCCAGCAGCTGGACAGGGGGGAACAATCAGCCCCAGCATTTT. Amino acids: CASSWTGGNNQPQHF.

The CDR3 spells CASSPGVVEAETQYF. Here the CDR3 DNA reads TGTGCCAGCAGCCCGGGGGTCGTAGAGGCAGAGACCCAGTACTTC. This chain links TRBV7-2 with TRBJ2-5; D perhaps matches TRBD2 (6 bases). The CDR3 contains 15 residues. Per germline, CDR1 SGHTA and CDR2 FQGNSA. Trimming took off 5 bases at V and 4 bases at J, with 17 bases between the two ends. Drawing the rest from reference TRBV7-2 and TRBJ2-5, the complete variable domain is GAGVSQSPSNKVTEKGKDVELRCDPISGHTALYWYRQSLGQGLEFLIYFQGNSAPDKSGLPSDRFSAERTGGSVSTLTIQRTQQEDSAVYLCASSPGVVEAETQYFGPGTRLLVL.

This clonotype occurred many times. This sequence joins TRBV20-1 and TRBJ2-1, with a tentative D call TRBD2 (8 bases). Per germline, CDR1 DFQATT and CDR2 SNEGSKA (reference sequence). The germline V and J ends were trimmed by 2 bases and 7 bases, with 18 bases remaining between them. CDR3 size: 15 residues. CDR3 coding DNA: TGCAGTGCTAGACCTCCGGCGGGGGGACAGAATGAGCAGTTCTTC. Translation: CSARPPAGGQNEQFF.

This clonotype was seen a handful of times. The chain joins TRBV7-9 to TRBJ1-5; tentatively, D is TRBD1 (5 bases). Deletions cut 0 bases from V and 5 bases from J, with 8 bases between. This CDR3 comprises 14 residues. CDR1 is SEHNR and CDR2 is FQNEAQ in the germline V gene (reference sequence). The CDR3 loop reads CASSLATGDQPQHF. The CDR3 DNA reads as TGTGCCAGCAGCTTAGCTACAGGTGATCAGCCCCAGCATTTT. Full variable domain (outside the CDR3, taken from reference TRBV7-9 and TRBJ1-5): DTGVSQNPRHKITKRGQNVTFRCDPISEHNRLYWYRQTLGQGPEFLTYFQNEAQLEKSRLLSDRFSAERPKGSFSTLEIQRTEQGDSAMYLCASSLATGDQPQHFGDGTRLSIL.

This chain joins TRBV12-5 and TRBJ2-1; no clear D gene. Germline V lookup: CDR1 LGHNT, CDR2 FRNRAP. The ends were cut back, 4 bases at V and 4 bases at J, with 11 bases in the middle. This CDR3 has 14 amino acids. As DNA, the CDR3 is TGTGCTAGTGGTTGGACCACCGTTTACAATGAGCAGTTCTTC. It specifies CASGWTTVYNEQFF.

Many counts were recorded for this clonotype. This chain joins TRBV12-3 or TRBV12-4 and TRBJ1-3; TRBD1 might be the D (6 bases). The germline V and J ends were trimmed by 6 bases and 7 bases, with 13 bases remaining between them. CDR3 size: 13 residues. The CDR3 sequence: CASSSWDKNTIYF. CDR3 in DNA: TGTGCCAGCAGCTCCTGGGACAAGAACACCATATATTTT.

There are many counts of this clonotype. The chain has TRBV12-3 or TRBV12-4 and TRBJ2-1, with no clear D. Deletions cut 6 bases from V and 5 bases from J, with 11 bases between. The CDR3 length is 13 residues. The CDR3 DNA is TGTGCCAGCAGCCTTAGTCTCCACAATGAGCAGTTCTTC. It codes for CASSLSLHNEQFF.

The rearrangement uses TRBV11-3 and TRBJ2-7; perhaps TRBD1 as D (5 bases). Deletions cut 4 bases from V and 4 bases from J, with 20 bases between. The CDR3 has 16 amino acids. Germline CDR1 SGHNT, CDR2 YENEEA. CDR3 region: CASSSRRQGSKYEQYV. The CDR3 bases are TGTGCCAGCAGCTCACGCCGGCAGGGCAGTAAATACGAGCAGTACGTC.

This clonotype has a handful of counts. This sequence joins TRBV13 and TRBJ1-1; D perhaps matches TRBD1 (6 bases). Germline CDR1 and CDR2: PRHDT and FYEKMQ (reference sequence). V shed 4 bases and J shed 1 base, with 22 bases lying between them. The CDR3 runs to 18 residues. The CDR3: CASSSSPPGGFGNTEAFF. The DNA for the CDR3 is TGTGCCAGCAGCTCCTCCCCCCCCGGGGGCTTTGGGAACACTGAAGCTTTCTTT.

This clonotype came up many times. This rearrangement joins TRBV4-2 to TRBJ1-1; D might be TRBD1 (6 bases). The CDR3 runs 13 residues. CDR1 is LGHNA and CDR2 is YNFKEQ in the germline V gene. V was cut by 5 bases and J by 7 bases, with 14 bases left in between. The CDR3 here is CASSKGGMGEAFF. The CDR3 bases are TGTGCCAGCAGCAAGGGGGGAATGGGTGAAGCTTTCTTT.

This clonotype occurred a few times. The chain combines TRBV18 with TRBJ1-2; D unclear. This CDR3 contains 13 residues. The germline gives CDR1 KGHSH, CDR2 LQKENI. V was trimmed by 3 bases and J by 6 bases, leaving 11 bases between them. The chain's CDR3 is CASSPIGSDGYTF. DNA for the CDR3: TGTGCCAGCTCACCCATCGGTTCGGATGGCTACACCTTC.

The sample holds a few counts of this clonotype. The chain links TRBV12-3 or TRBV12-4 to TRBJ1-4; D possibly corresponds to TRBD1 (5 bases). The CDR3 has 13 residues. V lost 2 bases to trimming and J lost 7 bases, with 8 bases between them. The CDR3 loop is CASSLSRVEKLFF. In nucleotides, the CDR3 is TGTGCCAGCAGTTTATCCAGGGTTGAAAAACTGTTTTTT.

The CDR3 nucleotides are TGTGCCAGCAGTGTGTTCGAAACCACAGATACGCAGTATTTT. Translating it yields CASSVFETTDTQYF. This sequence joins TRBV6-1 and TRBJ2-3; no reliable D call. The CDR3 has 14 residues. Germline V gene data show CDR1 as MNHNS and CDR2 as SASEGT. Trimming removed 4 bases at V and 2 bases at J, with 10 bases between.

Note on this clonotype: A much larger clone differs by one base, so this may be a read error. The chain is built from TRBV20-1 and TRBJ2-3, with D maybe TRBD1 (6 bases). From germline, CDR1 is DFQATT and CDR2 SNEGSKA (reference sequence). V gave up 4 bases and J gave up 6 bases, with 8 bases separating them. The CDR3 loop spans 11 amino acids. The CDR3 sequence is CSATQGDTQYF. The CDR3 DNA sequence: TGCAGTGCTACCCAGGGGGATACGCAGTATTTT.

The chain combines TRBV7-9 with TRBJ1-5; tentatively, D is TRBD1 (5 bases). This CDR3 spans 15 amino acids. The V end lost 5 bases, the J end lost 4 bases, and 15 bases lay between the germline ends. Per the germline V gene, CDR1 is SEHNR and CDR2 is FQNEAQ (reference sequence). The CDR3 region is CASSGPGGGNQPQHF. Written as DNA, the CDR3 is TGTGCCAGCAGCGGACCGGGGGGAGGGAATCAGCCCCAGCATTTT.

In its sample, this clonotype was seen many times. The rearrangement uses TRBV12-3 or TRBV12-4 and TRBJ1-1; tentatively, D is TRBD1 (5 bases). Deletions cut 3 bases from V and 4 bases from J, with 12 bases between. The CDR3 extends over 14 amino acids. CDR3 nucleotides: TGTGCCAGCAGTTTTTGGGGCGCCGGCACTGAAGCTTTCTTT. Residues: CASSFWGAGTEAFF.

This clonotype was observed a few times. This chain joins TRBV7-9 and TRBJ2-5; no clear D. Germline assignment: CDR1 SEHNR and CDR2 FQNEAQ (reference sequence). The V end lost 4 bases, the J end lost 1 base, and 4 bases lay between the germline ends. This CDR3 contains 12 residues. CDR3 region: CASSSVQETQYF. In DNA, the CDR3 is TGTGCCAGCAGCTCGGTCCAAGAGACCCAGTACTTC. The whole variable domain, filled in from reference TRBV7-9 and TRBJ2-5, reads DTGVSQNPRHKITKRGQNVTFRCDPISEHNRLYWYRQTLGQGPEFLTYFQNEAQLEKSRLLSDRFSAERPKGSFSTLEIQRTEQGDSAMYLCASSSVQETQYFGPGTRLLVL.

This clonotype was seen a few times. The chain uses TRBV10-3 and TRBJ1-5, with D unresolved. Germline V lookup: CDR1 ENHRY, CDR2 SYGVKD. The CDR3 loop spans 14 amino acids. V shed 2 bases and J shed 6 bases, with 11 bases lying between them. DNA of the CDR3: TGTGCCATCAGTGAGGCGGGTTCGGGTCAGCCCCAGCATTTT. This gives the protein CAISEAGSGQPQHF.